Given below is one T cell receptor (beta chain) in context. Antigen: not known. This PCR relied on a set of 60 Vbeta primers and 13 Jbeta primers. The table came from immunoSEQ multiplex PCR; TCRdb's copy has only in-frame clones and leaves some out. The repertoire has 150,000 to 200,000 clones, 75% to 80% of them found once; the top ten carry about 0.93%. The CDR3 extends over 14 amino acids. The germline CDR1 and CDR2 sequences are SGHNT and YYREEE (reference sequence). Trimming pared 4 bases from V and 7 bases from J, leaving 17 bases between. This entry comes from a study of cytomegalovirus exposure and HLA in healthy donors. Study-level findings and limits: A missense DCLRE1C variant was associated with V- and J-gene trimming of TCR beta chains in a later analysis, and an independent cohort replicated the association. The number of N-insertions in an Asian-associated ancestry cluster was reportedly below the roughly 620-donor mean in a later analysis.

The V and J genes are TRBV5-4 and TRBJ1-2; D might be TRBD1 (6 bases). This receptor was obtained from a woman aged 45-65 years in good health and CMV-seropositive. Sequences were obtained from PBMCs. The CDR3 loop is CASSRIQGFVGYTF. The DNA for the CDR3 is TGTGCCAGCAGCAGGATACAGGGTTTCGTTGGCTACACCTTC. The whole variable domain, filled in from reference TRBV5-4 and TRBJ1-2, reads ETGVTQSPTHLIKTRGQQVTLRCSSQSGHNTVSWYQQALGQGPQFIFQYYREEENGRGNFPPRFSGLQFPNYSSELNVNALELDDSALYLCASSRIQGFVGYTFGSGTRLTVV.